Listed below are T cell receptor beta chains from one sample, sequenced in a study of CD8 T cells in Susac syndrome. One entry per CDR3 protein results from TCRdb running MiXCR on the immunoSEQ multiplex PCR reads. The sample gives about 160,000 distinct CDR3 sequences, roughly 95% of which show up once; around 0.13% is in the top ten. Sequenced: CD4+ T cells from PBMCs. The receptors stem from a human donor in good health. Both conserved end residues are part of each CDR3. D genes are given only for firm matches. Part of the rows lack a size; the others show once, few, many or a class for expanded clones.

J,V,size,D,CDR3,DNA
TRBJ2-5,TRBV6-5,.,.,CASSYTPGLQETQYF,TGTGCCAGCAGTTACACCCCGGGCCTGCAAGAGACCCAGTACTTC
TRBJ2-2,TRBV19,.,TRBD2,CASSPSGGFTGELFF,TGTGCCAGTAGTCCTAGCGGGGGATTCACCGGGGAGCTGTTTTTT
TRBJ2-5,TRBV7-3,.,.,CASSLTGLETQYF,TGTGCCAGCAGCTTAACTGGCCTGGAGACCCAGTACTTC
TRBJ1-3,TRBV10-3,once,.,CAIKASSGNTIYF,TGTGCCATCAAAGCCAGCTCTGGAAACACCATATATTTT
TRBJ2-4,TRBV20-1,once,.,CSASPGANIQYF,TGCAGTGCTAGTCCGGGGGCGAACATTCAGTACTTC
TRBJ1-2,TRBV12-3/TRBV12-4,few,TRBD1,CASSAGQGHGYTF,TGTGCCAGCAGCGCCGGACAGGGACATGGCTACACCTTC
TRBJ2-3,TRBV2,.,.,CASRRQTDTQYF,TGTGCCAGCAGGAGACAAACAGATACGCAGTATTTT
TRBJ2-1,TRBV7-3,once,TRBD2,CASSPRGESNEQFF,TGTGCCAGCAGCCCACGGGGGGAATCAAATGAGCAGTTCTTC
TRBJ2-7,TRBV19,few,.,CASSMPDRMYEQYF,TGTGCCAGTAGTATGCCTGACAGGATGTACGAGCAGTACTTC
TRBJ2-5,TRBV20-1,.,.,CSAKGWNQETQYF,TGCAGTGCCAAAGGGTGGAACCAAGAGACCCAGTACTTC
TRBJ2-1,TRBV29-1,.,.,CSHLGGNEQFF,TGCAGTCACCTAGGCGGGAATGAGCAGTTCTTC
TRBJ2-7,TRBV2,.,.,CASSPQPYEQYF,TGTGCCAGCAGTCCCCAACCCTACGAGCAGTACTTC
TRBJ2-5,TRBV29-1,.,.,CSVGQEETQYF,TGCAGCGTTGGACAGGAAGAGACCCAGTACTTC
TRBJ2-3,TRBV7-2,.,TRBD2,CASSLGLAGVTQYF,TGTGCCAGCAGCTTAGGGCTAGCGGGGGTTACGCAGTATTTT
TRBJ2-2,TRBV7-9,.,TRBD1,CASNGQEDGRELFF,TGTGCCAGCAACGGACAGGAGGACGGTCGGGAGCTGTTTTTT
TRBJ2-1,TRBV29-1,.,TRBD1,CSVGGEQGNNEQFF,TGCAGCGTTGGAGGGGAACAGGGGAACAATGAGCAGTTCTTC
TRBJ2-7,TRBV19,.,.,CASSASQGGHEQYF,TGTGCCAGTAGTGCCTCCCAGGGAGGCCACGAGCAGTACTTC
TRBJ2-5,TRBV6-2/TRBV6-3,.,.,CASSYESITQYF,TGTGCCAGCAGTTACGAATCGATTACCCAGTACTTC
TRBJ2-6,TRBV7-3,.,TRBD1,CASSTGQGSGANVLTF,TGTGCCAGCAGCACCGGACAGGGATCAGGGGCCAACGTCCTGACTTTC
TRBJ2-3,TRBV9,.,.,CASSVEQGRSDTQYF,TGTGCCAGCAGCGTAGAGCAGGGCAGGTCAGATACGCAGTATTTT
TRBJ2-7,TRBV21-1,.,.,CASSKATGGAYDEQYF,TGTGCCAGCAGCAAAGCAACAGGGGGCGCTTATGACGAGCAGTACTTC
TRBJ1-2,TRBV6-6,.,.,CASSYSGQAVNYGYTF,TGTGCCAGCAGTTACTCCGGGCAGGCGGTCAACTATGGCTACACCTTC
TRBJ2-3,TRBV5-1,.,TRBD2,CASSLAFNPGGTDTQYF,TGCGCCAGCAGCTTGGCCTTTAATCCGGGGGGGACAGATACGCAGTATTTT
TRBJ2-7,TRBV6-1,.,TRBD2,CASMLGGLSYEQYF,TGTGCCAGCATGCTGGGGGGGTTGTCCTACGAGCAGTACTTC
TRBJ1-6,TRBV20-1,.,.,CSAREGRWSPLHF,TGCAGTGCTAGAGAGGGAAGATGGTCACCCCTCCACTTT
TRBJ1-3,TRBV5-6,.,.,CASSSGFLSGNTIYF,TGTGCCAGCAGCTCGGGTTTCCTCTCTGGAAACACCATATATTTT
TRBJ2-7,TRBV10-3,.,TRBD2,CAILAGDSYEQYF,TGTGCCATTCTAGCGGGGGATTCCTACGAGCAGTACTTC
TRBJ2-7,TRBV5-1,.,.,CASSLEGTKPREYF,TGCGCCAGCAGCTTGGAGGGGACCAAACCCCGGGAGTACTTC
TRBJ1-2,TRBV18,.,TRBD1,CASSPPDRMNYGYTF,TGTGCCAGCTCACCACCGGACAGGATGAACTATGGCTACACCTTC
TRBJ2-1,TRBV12-3/TRBV12-4,.,.,CASATGGAYNEQFF,TGTGCCAGCGCTACGGGGGGCGCCTACAATGAGCAGTTCTTC
TRBJ2-2,TRBV30,.,.,CAWSDGGGELFF,TGTGCCTGGAGTGACGGGGGCGGGGAGCTGTTTTTT
TRBJ1-1,TRBV20-1,.,.,CSARPSGQPNTEAFF,TGCAGTGCTAGACCCTCCGGACAGCCAAACACTGAAGCTTTCTTT
TRBJ1-2,TRBV7-9,.,.,CASSFDGFEGYTF,TGTGCCAGCAGCTTTGATGGCTTTGAAGGCTACACCTTC
TRBJ1-6,TRBV2,.,.,CASGAGGWNSPLHF,TGTGCCAGCGGGGCGGGGGGGTGGAATTCACCCCTCCACTTT
TRBJ1-4,TRBV25-1,.,TRBD1,CASSDPGTGHEKLFF,TGTGCCAGCAGTGATCCCGGGACAGGGCATGAAAAACTGTTTTTT
TRBJ2-5,TRBV9,.,.,CASSVAPLEGQETQYF,TGTGCCAGCAGCGTAGCTCCCCTTGAGGGGCAAGAGACCCAGTACTTC
TRBJ2-2,TRBV6-6,.,.,CASSKEGRTGELFF,TGTGCCAGCAGCAAAGAGGGGCGCACCGGGGAGCTGTTTTTT
TRBJ2-5,TRBV24-1,.,.,CATSDPTSSSETQYF,TGTGCCACCAGTGACCCGACTAGTAGTTCCGAGACCCAGTACTTC
TRBJ2-5,TRBV7-2,.,.,CASSFQGPQETQYF,TGTGCCAGCAGCTTCCAGGGCCCACAAGAGACCCAGTACTTC
TRBJ2-1,TRBV5-4,.,.,CASSFIGDEQFF,TGTGCCAGCAGCTTCATTGGTGACGAGCAGTTCTTC
TRBJ1-2,TRBV6-5,.,TRBD1,CASSYNLGQIYGYTF,TGTGCCAGCAGTTACAATCTGGGACAGATCTATGGCTACACCTTC
TRBJ2-7,TRBV13,.,TRBD2,CASSPRGGGPYEQYF,TGTGCCAGCAGCCCTCGGGGCGGGGGGCCCTACGAGCAGTACTTC
TRBJ1-1,TRBV12-3/TRBV12-4,once,TRBD1,CASSEGQGGSTEVFF,TGTGCCAGCAGTGAAGGACAGGGAGGGTCTACTGAAGTTTTCTTT
TRBJ2-7,TRBV2,.,TRBD2,CASSGGTSGYEQYF,TGTGCCAGCAGCGGGGGGACTAGCGGTTACGAGCAGTACTTC
TRBJ2-3,TRBV20-1,.,TRBD2,CSARPWGGSTDTQYF,TGCAGTGCCCGACCCTGGGGGGGAAGCACAGATACGCAGTATTTT
TRBJ1-2,TRBV4-1,once,.,CASSQRDVYGYTF,TGCGCCAGCAGCCAACGGGACGTCTATGGCTACACCTTC
TRBJ2-3,TRBV27,few,TRBD2,CASSFPSGGTDTQYF,TGTGCCAGCAGTTTTCCGAGCGGGGGGACAGATACGCAGTATTTT
TRBJ1-1,TRBV9,.,.,CASSVGVQMNTEAFF,TGTGCCAGCAGCGTAGGTGTTCAGATGAACACTGAAGCTTTCTTT
TRBJ2-2,TRBV3-1,.,.,CASSPSHTGELFF,TGTGCCAGCAGCCCTAGTCATACCGGGGAGCTGTTTTTT
TRBJ1-1,TRBV30,.,.,CAWSWENTEAFF,TGTGCCTGGAGCTGGGAGAACACTGAAGCTTTCTTT
TRBJ2-6,TRBV3-1,.,TRBD1,CASSQSTGISSGANVLTF,TGTGCCAGCAGCCAATCGACAGGGATAAGCTCTGGGGCCAACGTCCTGACTTTC
TRBJ2-7,TRBV5-1,.,.,CASSLGDGYEQYF,TGCGCCAGCAGCTTGGGGGACGGTTACGAGCAGTACTTC
TRBJ2-5,TRBV9,.,TRBD2,CASSAGRSGGRGETQYF,TGTGCCAGCAGCGCCGGTCGTAGCGGGGGGCGAGGAGAGACCCAGTACTTC
TRBJ2-2,TRBV11-2,.,.,CASNGNTGELFF,TGTGCCAGCAACGGGAACACCGGGGAGCTGTTTTTT
TRBJ2-7,TRBV6-1,.,.,CASSETEPYEQYF,TGTGCCAGCAGCGAAACAGAGCCCTACGAGCAGTACTTC